One and the same sample provided the 14 T cell receptor beta chains below, sequenced in a study of cytotoxic CD8 clonotypes in ibrutinib-treated CLL. Profiling relied on immunoSEQ multiplex PCR, and the TCRdb table lists in-frame clones only, not all of them. The sample contains some 290,000 clones, 70% to 80% of which appear only once. Source: PBMCs, taken before ibrutinib treatment. Receptors were obtained from a human donor with chronic lymphocytic leukemia.

A single count supports this clone. The J gene is TRBJ2-3, the V gene TRBV6-6, with 7 bases aligning to TRBD2. This CDR3 is built from 16 residues. The V gene's germline CDR1 is MNHNY and CDR2 SVGAGI (reference sequence). The V and J ends lost 0 bases and 6 bases, in that order; junction bases with no gene match: 9. As DNA, the CDR3 is TGTGCCAGCAGTTACTCTATGGGCGGACTAGGGGATACGCAGTATTTT. Its translation: CASSYSMGGLGDTQYF.

V usage is TRBV5-1 and J usage is TRBJ2-1, with a possible D match to TRBD1 (7 bases). This CDR3 spans 14 amino acids. Trimming shortened V by 6 bases and J by 5 bases, and 15 bases separated the two germline ends. Per germline, CDR1 SGHRS and CDR2 YFSETQ. CDR3 sequence (DNA): TGCGCCAGCAAGGGGCAGGGGGGCAACAATGAGCAGTTCTTC. Translating it yields CASKGQGGNNEQFF.

This clone is a singleton in its sample. The chain couples TRBV14 to TRBJ2-1; D call uncertain. V shed 1 base and J shed 10 bases, with 20 bases lying between them. The germline V gene has CDR1 SGHDN and CDR2 FVKESK. The CDR3 totals 16 residues. The CDR3, as DNA: TGTGCCAGCAGCCAAGGGGGTGGGCTAACCCCATGGGAGCAGTTCTTC. Translation: CASSQGGGLTPWEQFF.

This chain connects TRBV9 to TRBJ1-3; TRBD1 agrees at 10 bases. Trimming took 0 bases from V and 3 from J; bases not matched to a gene: 3. Germline-derived CDR1 and CDR2 are SGDLS and YYNGEE. There are 16 residues in the CDR3. The CDR3 sequence is CASSVGTGGGGNTIYF. In DNA, the CDR3 is TGTGCCAGCAGCGTAGGGACAGGGGGTGGTGGAAACACCATATATTTT.

A single count supports this clone. The chain has TRBV28 and TRBJ2-1, with 11 positions matching TRBD2. Germline V lookup: CDR1 MDHEN, CDR2 SYDVKM. V shed 4 bases, J shed 4 bases, and the junction held 3 bases outside the gene matches. There are 15 residues in the CDR3. CDR3: CASSWLAGGYNEQFF. CDR3 in DNA: TGTGCCAGCAGTTGGCTAGCGGGAGGATACAATGAGCAGTTCTTC.

This clone was observed a few times. At one end, the junction sequence differs from germline, possibly due to a read error. This rearrangement joins TRBV7-7 to TRBJ2-1, with TRBD2 identical over 7 bases. Looked up from germline, CDR1 is SSHAT and CDR2 is FNYEAQ (reference sequence). This CDR3 has 13 residues. The CDR3 here is CASSLEGGSEQFF. The CDR3 DNA reads as TGTGCTAGCAGCTTAGAGGGCGGGAGTGAGCAGTTCTTC.

The V gene is TRBV7-8, the J gene TRBJ2-7; D ambiguous. In germline, CDR1 is SGHVS, CDR2 FQNEAQ. The CDR3 consists of 14 residues. V lost 4 bases and J 3 bases, leaving 13 bases between the germline ends. The CDR3 region has the DNA TGTGCCAGCAGCTCGGGCGTCTGGGGCTACGAGCAGTACTTC. Protein product: CASSSGVWGYEQYF.

V and J are TRBV29-1 and TRBJ1-1; TRBD1 matches 7 bases. Unmatched junction bases numbered 10, after V lost 7 bases and J lost 5 bases. The CDR3 loop spans 13 amino acids. Germline values: CDR1 SQVTM, CDR2 ANQGSEA. CDR3 in amino acids: CSDRQGLYTEAFF. CDR3 coding DNA: TGCAGCGACAGACAGGGCCTGTATACTGAAGCTTTCTTT.

The V gene is TRBV7-2, the J gene TRBJ2-3; D is tentatively TRBD1 or TRBD2 (5 bases each). CDR3 size: 14 residues. Trimming took off 2 bases at V and 3 bases at J, with 9 bases between the two ends. Per germline, CDR1 SGHTA and CDR2 FQGNSA. CDR3: CASSLSGGTDTQYF. CDR3 in DNA: TGTGCCAGCAGCTTAAGTGGGGGAACAGATACGCAGTATTTT.

This clone was picked up a small number of times. The chain uses TRBV6-5 and TRBJ1-5; no reliable D call. V lost 8 bases and J lost 6, with 5 bases in between. From germline, CDR1 is MNHEY and CDR2 SVGAGI. The CDR3 totals 10 residues. The CDR3 DNA reads TGTGCCAGCGCCTTTCAGCCCCAGCATTTT. Encoded protein: CASAFQPQHF.

This chain uses TRBV11-2 with TRBJ2-7; D is uncertain. This CDR3 is 17 amino acids long. CDR1 is SGHAT, CDR2 FQNNGV, per germline. V was trimmed by 0 bases and J by 0 bases, leaving 15 bases between them. CDR3 residues: CASSLDWLPEPSYEQYF. The CDR3 coding sequence is TGTGCCAGCAGCTTAGATTGGCTCCCCGAGCCCTCCTACGAGCAGTACTTC.

As concerns this clone: The identical CDR3 is also encoded by other nucleotide sequences in the sample. The V call is TRBV5-1, the J call TRBJ2-3; TRBD2 is a possible D gene (5 bases). V was pared by 2 bases and J by 0 bases, with 7 bases between. CDR1 is SGHRS and CDR2 is YFSETQ in the germline V gene. CDR3 length: 14 amino acids. The CDR3 DNA is TGCGCCAGCAGCTTACGGACTAGCACAGATACGCAGTATTTT. Encoded protein: CASSLRTSTDTQYF.

The J gene is TRBJ2-7, the V gene TRBV19; no reliable D call. Trimming cost V 11 bases and J 7 bases, with 12 bases left between them. Germline values: CDR1 LNHDA, CDR2 SQIVND (reference sequence). The CDR3 sequence is 10 residues long. CDR3 coding DNA: TGTGCCTTACAGCCACCTGAGCAGTACTTC. It encodes CALQPPEQYF.

The chain is built from TRBV6-5 and TRBJ1-5; a possible D gene is TRBD1 (5 bases). Germline-derived CDR1 and CDR2 are MNHEY and SVGAGI. V lost 2 bases and J lost 3, with 11 bases in between. The CDR3 is made up of 15 amino acids. CDR3 sequence reads: CASSYGGGNNQPQHF. Here the CDR3 DNA reads TGTGCCAGCAGTTACGGGGGAGGGAACAATCAGCCCCAGCATTTT.